The text below deals with one TCR beta chain. Its antigen remains unidentified. No base qualities exist here, and no much larger clone lies one base off it. Each collaborating institution followed its own protocols to collect whole blood in K2EDTA tubes. Collaborator samples were shipped for TCRbeta analysis as frozen whole blood, isolated PBMCs, or DNA extracted from either sample type. The entry originates in a study of blood T cell repertoires in COVID-19 (dated by TCRdb to about 2020). The study in broad terms: The collaborator samples originated in the United States, Italy and Spain and spanned the acute and convalescent phases of COVID-19. The material from the prospective study consisted of cDNA or gDNA derived from T cells, B-cell-depleted T cells, or PBMCs. The dataset comprised deeply sampled blood TCRbeta repertoires from subjects exposed to, actively infected with, or recovered from COVID-19. The repertoires were released in a freely available public database intended as a resource for research on the immune response to SARS-CoV-2. Samples came from the ongoing ImmuneRACE study (first 160 participants) plus 1,254 subjects from 6 global collaborators. Nearly every sample came with metadata listing a de-identified subject ID, COVID-19 status, age in years and sex. Where available, HLA class I and class II types were obtained from metadata supplied by the sample provider rather than from assay-based typing.

CDR1 and CDR2, per the germline V gene, are ENHRY and SYGVKD. From the cysteine up to the phenylalanine, the CDR3 has a length of 15 residues. This entry keeps only the CDR3 DNA: 45 bases, framed from base 1. V is reduced by 2 bases and J by 2 bases, leaving a spacing of 9 bases between them. TCRbeta CDR3 regions were amplified from genomic DNA using the immunoSEQ Assay, a bias-controlled multiplex PCR. As for the original processing: The number of nucleated cells in each sample was estimated from the amplification of reference gene primers within the assay. To quantify the absolute abundance of each unique TCRbeta CDR3 rearrangement, sequence reads were collapsed and filtered. For each sample, productive Simpson clonality was calculated by taking the square root of Simpson's diversity index across productive rearrangements. Here the immuneACCESS table is served through TCRdb, limited to in-frame sequences with V and J called. Missing clones are a known gap in these copies; in checked studies unresolved V genes cover under half, and the rest lacks a known reason. V and J calls and clone size are copied from that table; D and trimming were computed from the DNA. This sample has about 210,000 clones in its table, and 92% of those were observed once. The ten largest clones add up to about 1.3% of the sample.

Paper-wide results and their limitations: How much clinical and demographic metadata was included differed by source and by participant, and the metadata was provided uncurated.

The sample was peripheral blood. The TCR was taken from a man aged 30-40 years with acute or convalescent COVID-19. In this chain, TRBV10-3 is recombined with TRBJ1-4; no D gene is confidently identified. The CDR3 here reads CAISEAAGTNEKLFF. The DNA sequence is as follows: TGTGCCATCAGTGAGGCGGCCGGCACTAATGAAAAACTGTTTTTT.